These T cell receptor beta chains were read from a single sample in a study of CD4 T cells in relation to SARS-CoV-2 and coronaviruses. TCRdb keeps only in-frame clones here, not all; method: immunoSEQ multiplex PCR. The sample records tens of thousands of clones, 92% being singletons. Sequencing was done on a sample of naive CD4+ T cells from PBMCs. Source of these receptors: an adult with COVID-19. Each CDR3 is given with its conserved first and last residue. A D gene is named only where the DNA matches it firmly. Size values are once, few and many counts, or a class for expanded clones, and some rows have none.

size,D,J,V,DNA,CDR3
once,TRBD1,TRBJ2-3,TRBV4-3,TGCGCCAGCAGCCAGATGTTCGGGACAGGGATTACCCTTAAAACTAGCACAGATACGCAGTATTTT,CASSQMFGTGITLKTSTDTQYF
-,TRBD2,TRBJ2-7,TRBV18,TGTGCCAGCTCACCACCATCGGGAGGTGGTAACGAGCAGTACTTC,CASSPPSGGGNEQYF
-,-,TRBJ1-4,TRBV7-9,TGTGCCAGCAGCTTAAGGCAGGCGAATGAAAAACTGTTTTTT,CASSLRQANEKLFF
-,-,TRBJ2-2,TRBV4-1,TGCGCCAGCAGCCAAGACGCTGGGGGTGCGAACACCGGGGAGCTGTTTTTT,CASSQDAGGANTGELFF
-,-,TRBJ2-7,TRBV27,TGTGCCAGCAGTTTATTAGGAACCTACGAGCAGTACTTC,CASSLLGTYEQYF
-,-,TRBJ2-7,TRBV5-1,TGCGCCAGCAGCTTGGCCCGCGACTCCTACGAGCAGTACTTC,CASSLARDSYEQYF
-,TRBD2,TRBJ2-1,TRBV18,TGTGCCAGCTCACCCCAATCAAGGGAGCGGGAGGGAGTGCAGTTCTTC,CASSPQSREREGVQFF
-,-,TRBJ2-3,TRBV28,TGTGCCAGCAGTTCCGTTGATACGCAGTATTTT,CASSSVDTQYF
-,TRBD2,TRBJ2-1,TRBV14,TGTGCCAGCAGCCCCGGGACTAGCGGGAGGGATGAGCAGTTCTTC,CASSPGTSGRDEQFF
-,-,TRBJ1-6,TRBV11-2,TGTGCCAGCAGCTTAACCGGGGCAGGGGTGGCATCACCCCTCCACTTT,CASSLTGAGVASPLHF
-,-,TRBJ2-1,TRBV9,TGTGCCAGCAGCGTATCAGCAGCAAACAATGAGCAGTTCTTC,CASSVSAANNEQFF
-,-,TRBJ2-1,TRBV5-4,TGTGCCAGCAGCTCCGGGACCAGCGACAATGAGCAGTTCTTC,CASSSGTSDNEQFF
-,-,TRBJ1-2,TRBV28,TGTGCCAGCAGTACCCCGGCAACTGGTGCCAACTATGGCTACACCTTC,CASSTPATGANYGYTF
-,-,TRBJ2-2,TRBV14,TGTGCCAGCAGCCAAGAGGGCGAGTGGTCTAGTAACACCGGGGAGCTGTTTTTT,CASSQEGEWSSNTGELFF
-,-,TRBJ2-6,TRBV2,TGTGCCAGCAGCGAGGACATGACTGGGGCCAACGTCCTGACTTTC,CASSEDMTGANVLTF
-,-,TRBJ2-2,TRBV24-1,TGTGCCACCAGTGGTTGGACTTCGAACACCGGGGAGCTGTTTTTT,CATSGWTSNTGELFF
-,TRBD1,TRBJ1-5,TRBV6-5,TGTGCCAGCAGTACTGGGACAGACAATCAGCCCCAGCATTTT,CASSTGTDNQPQHF
-,TRBD1,TRBJ1-4,TRBV5-1,TGCGCCAGCAGCTTGGCCACGGGGACAGGGACGGGAGAAAAACTGTTTTTT,CASSLATGTGTGEKLFF
once,-,TRBJ2-1,TRBV11-2,TGTGCCAGCAGCCGAACCGGGACAATATTGGATGAGCAGTTCTTC,CASSRTGTILDEQFF
-,TRBD2,TRBJ2-1,TRBV5-1,TGCGCCAGCAGCGAAAACGCGGGACTAGCTTACAATGAGCAGTTCTTC,CASSENAGLAYNEQFF
-,TRBD1,TRBJ1-5,TRBV28,TGTGCCAGCAGTATAGTAAAAGGGGGCTATCAGCCCCAGCATTTT,CASSIVKGGYQPQHF
-,TRBD1,TRBJ2-3,TRBV30,TGTGCCTGGAGCAGGGACAGCAGAACAGATACGCAGTATTTT,CAWSRDSRTDTQYF
-,TRBD1,TRBJ1-1,TRBV7-2,TGTGCCAGCAGCCAAAGACAGGGGAAAGCTTTCTTT,CASSQRQGKAFF
-,-,TRBJ1-5,TRBV28,TGTGCCAGCAGTTTAAAGGCGGGGTATCAGCCCCAGCATTTT,CASSLKAGYQPQHF
-,-,TRBJ1-1,TRBV2,TGTGCCAGCAGTGAGGAGGGCGGCGTCACTGAAGCTTTCTTT,CASSEEGGVTEAFF
once,-,TRBJ2-1,TRBV24-1,TGTGCCACCAGTGACCCTACACCCTCTTCAGGTTACAATGAGCAGTTCTTC,CATSDPTPSSGYNEQFF
-,TRBD2,TRBJ2-7,TRBV11-2,TGTGCCAGCAGCTTGGGCGGGAGGGCCCACGAGCAGTACTTC,CASSLGGRAHEQYF
-,-,TRBJ2-2,TRBV27,TGTGCCAGCAGTAAATCTCCGGGACTTAACACCGGGGAGCTGTTTTTT,CASSKSPGLNTGELFF
-,-,TRBJ2-7,TRBV14,TGTGCCAGCAGCCAAGGGTTGAGGGGATCCTACGAGCAGTACTTC,CASSQGLRGSYEQYF
-,-,TRBJ2-7,TRBV4-2,TGTGCCAGCAGCCAAGGCAGCCAGGGCCGTATCTACGAGCAGTACTTC,CASSQGSQGRIYEQYF
-,-,TRBJ2-1,TRBV11-3,TGTGCCAGCAGCTTAGGCCGGACCGGACTTACTGAGCAGTTCTTC,CASSLGRTGLTEQFF
-,-,TRBJ2-5,TRBV30,TGTGCCTGGTCACTCGGCGGAGGAGAGACCCAGTACTTC,CAWSLGGGETQYF
-,-,TRBJ2-7,TRBV7-9,TGTGCCAGCAGCTTAGTCGGACGATCCTACGAGCAGTACTTC,CASSLVGRSYEQYF
-,TRBD1,TRBJ1-5,TRBV19,TGTGCCAGTAGTACTGACGACAGGGCACCAGTAATTCAGCCCCAGCATTTT,CASSTDDRAPVIQPQHF
-,-,TRBJ2-1,TRBV10-3,TGTGCCATCAGTGGAGGGACCGAAGGCCAGCAGTTCTTC,CAISGGTEGQQFF
-,-,TRBJ1-4,TRBV18,TGTGCCAGCTCACCAGGGTCCGGACAGAAACTGTTTTTT,CASSPGSGQKLFF